This is a list of T cell receptor beta chains from one sample in a study of blood T cell repertoires in COVID-19. The repertoire was sequenced with immunoSEQ multiplex PCR; TCRdb's copy has only in-frame clones and lacks some. The table records 200,000 to 300,000 clones, more than 85% of them present only once. Sequencing was performed on PBMCs or T cells enriched from blood (not recorded which). Source of these receptors: a woman between 25 and 40 years old who had recovered from COVID-19. Both conserved end residues are part of each CDR3. D genes are given only for firm matches. Clone size is shown for a subset of rows, as once, few, many or a class of expanded clone.

len: 13; v_gene: TRBV11-3; abundance: .; j_gene: TRBJ1-2; d_gene: .; CDR3aa: CASSPRRGYGYTF; CDR3nt: TGTGCCAGCAGCCCCCGCCGGGGATATGGCTACACCTTC
len: 14; v_gene: TRBV20-1; abundance: .; j_gene: TRBJ2-2; d_gene: .; CDR3aa: CSASGRINTGELFF; CDR3nt: TGCAGTGCTAGTGGGCGGATAAACACCGGGGAGCTGTTTTTT
len: 15; v_gene: TRBV27; abundance: .; j_gene: TRBJ1-1; d_gene: TRBD1; CDR3aa: CASRPQGVRNTEAFF; CDR3nt: TGTGCCAGCAGGCCACAGGGGGTACGGAACACTGAAGCTTTCTTT
len: 13; v_gene: TRBV19; abundance: .; j_gene: TRBJ1-6; d_gene: .; CDR3aa: CASSSSPNSPLHF; CDR3nt: TGTGCCAGTAGCAGTTCACCAAATTCACCCCTCCACTTT
len: 12; v_gene: TRBV12-3/TRBV12-4; abundance: .; j_gene: TRBJ1-5; d_gene: .; CDR3aa: CASSFQGQPQHF; CDR3nt: TGTGCCAGCAGTTTCCAGGGTCAGCCCCAGCATTTT
len: 16; v_gene: TRBV7-2; abundance: .; j_gene: TRBJ2-6; d_gene: TRBD2; CDR3aa: CASRAGGDQMANVLTF; CDR3nt: TGTGCCAGCAGGGCGGGAGGCGACCAAATGGCCAACGTCCTGACTTTC
len: 17; v_gene: TRBV11-2; abundance: .; j_gene: TRBJ2-1; d_gene: TRBD2; CDR3aa: CASSPNRGGRPYNEQFF; CDR3nt: TGTGCCAGCAGCCCTAACCGGGGCGGGAGACCCTACAATGAGCAGTTCTTC
len: 16; v_gene: TRBV4-3; abundance: .; j_gene: TRBJ2-1; d_gene: .; CDR3aa: CASSQEPGPAYNEQFF; CDR3nt: TGCGCCAGCAGCCAAGAGCCAGGGCCGGCCTACAATGAGCAGTTCTTC
len: 16; v_gene: TRBV11-2; abundance: .; j_gene: TRBJ2-3; d_gene: TRBD2; CDR3aa: CASSFSAGDRGDTQYF; CDR3nt: TGTGCCAGCAGCTTCTCTGCGGGAGATAGGGGTGATACGCAGTATTTT
len: 16; v_gene: TRBV4-3; abundance: .; j_gene: TRBJ2-1; d_gene: .; CDR3aa: CASSQGSLISYNEQFF; CDR3nt: TGCGCCAGCAGCCAAGGTAGCTTGATCTCCTACAATGAGCAGTTCTTC
len: 15; v_gene: TRBV5-1; abundance: .; j_gene: TRBJ1-1; d_gene: .; CDR3aa: CASSFSTAKNTEAFF; CDR3nt: TGCGCCAGCAGCTTTTCGACAGCAAAGAACACTGAAGCTTTCTTT
len: 14; v_gene: TRBV3-1/TRBV3-2; abundance: few; j_gene: TRBJ1-1; d_gene: TRBD1; CDR3aa: CASSAHRGPTEAFF; CDR3nt: TGTGCCAGCAGCGCTCACAGGGGGCCCACTGAAGCTTTCTTT
len: 16; v_gene: TRBV28; abundance: .; j_gene: TRBJ1-1; d_gene: TRBD1; CDR3aa: CASEGQGARKDTEAFF; CDR3nt: TGTGCCAGCGAAGGACAGGGGGCGAGGAAGGACACTGAAGCTTTCTTT
len: 14; v_gene: TRBV18; abundance: .; j_gene: TRBJ1-2; d_gene: TRBD1; CDR3aa: CASSPTAGGDGYTF; CDR3nt: TGTGCCAGCTCACCCACCGCAGGGGGCGATGGCTACACCTTC
len: 14; v_gene: TRBV27; abundance: .; j_gene: TRBJ2-7; d_gene: TRBD2; CDR3aa: CASSPLAGTYEQYF; CDR3nt: TGTGCCAGCAGTCCTCTAGCGGGTACCTACGAGCAGTACTTC
len: 12; v_gene: TRBV29-1; abundance: .; j_gene: TRBJ1-2; d_gene: .; CDR3aa: CSGLRQDYGYTF; CDR3nt: TGCAGCGGTCTGCGACAAGACTATGGCTACACCTTC
len: 15; v_gene: TRBV25-1; abundance: .; j_gene: TRBJ2-3; d_gene: TRBD2; CDR3aa: CASRTRTSGENTQYF; CDR3nt: TGTGCCAGCAGGACACGGACTAGCGGGGAGAATACGCAGTATTTT
len: 17; v_gene: TRBV9; abundance: .; j_gene: TRBJ1-6; d_gene: TRBD1; CDR3aa: CASSVGSRTGGNSPLHF; CDR3nt: TGTGCCAGCAGCGTAGGAAGTAGGACAGGGGGTAATTCACCCCTCCACTTT
len: 19; v_gene: TRBV4-2; abundance: .; j_gene: TRBJ2-7; d_gene: TRBD2; CDR3aa: CASSQPKTVRTSVGYEQYF; CDR3nt: TGTGCCAGCAGCCAACCGAAGACAGTCAGGACTAGCGTCGGCTACGAGCAGTACTTC
len: 16; v_gene: TRBV5-6; abundance: .; j_gene: TRBJ2-1; d_gene: TRBD2; CDR3aa: CASSSQTSGLYNEQFF; CDR3nt: TGTGCCAGCAGCTCACAGACTAGCGGGCTCTACAATGAGCAGTTCTTC
len: 18; v_gene: TRBV12-5; abundance: .; j_gene: TRBJ2-6; d_gene: TRBD1; CDR3aa: CASGLTRTGGSGANVLTF; CDR3nt: TGTGCTAGTGGTTTGACTCGGACAGGGGGATCTGGGGCCAACGTCCTGACTTTC
len: 16; v_gene: TRBV7-9; abundance: .; j_gene: TRBJ2-5; d_gene: .; CDR3aa: CASSPTGGTRQETQYF; CDR3nt: TGTGCCAGCAGCCCAACGGGCGGGACCCGACAAGAGACCCAGTACTTC
len: 16; v_gene: TRBV7-6; abundance: .; j_gene: TRBJ2-7; d_gene: .; CDR3aa: CASSPIAGTFSYEQYF; CDR3nt: TGTGCCAGCAGTCCGATAGCTGGAACCTTCTCCTACGAGCAGTACTTC
len: 18; v_gene: TRBV5-4; abundance: .; j_gene: TRBJ1-1; d_gene: TRBD1; CDR3aa: CASSPPPTGNSMNTEAFF; CDR3nt: TGTGCCAGCAGCCCCCCCCCGACAGGGAACTCAATGAACACTGAAGCTTTCTTT
len: 17; v_gene: TRBV30; abundance: .; j_gene: TRBJ2-3; d_gene: TRBD2; CDR3aa: CAWSRMWTSGSTDTQYF; CDR3nt: TGTGCCTGGAGTAGGATGTGGACTAGCGGGAGCACAGATACGCAGTATTTT
len: 16; v_gene: TRBV3-1/TRBV3-2; abundance: .; j_gene: TRBJ1-2; d_gene: .; CDR3aa: CASSQEIGVAGYGYTF; CDR3nt: TGTGCCAGCAGCCAAGAGATCGGGGTTGCGGGCTATGGCTACACCTTC
len: 13; v_gene: TRBV4-3; abundance: .; j_gene: TRBJ2-7; d_gene: .; CDR3aa: CASSSDLRYEQYF; CDR3nt: TGCGCCAGCAGTAGCGATCTTCGTTACGAGCAGTACTTC
len: 16; v_gene: TRBV4-1; abundance: .; j_gene: TRBJ1-5; d_gene: .; CDR3aa: CASSQENSNSNQPQHF; CDR3nt: TGCGCCAGCAGCCAAGAGAACAGCAATAGCAATCAGCCCCAGCATTTT
len: 14; v_gene: TRBV7-3; abundance: .; j_gene: TRBJ2-1; d_gene: .; CDR3aa: CASSPFPAANEQFF; CDR3nt: TGTGCCAGCAGCCCTTTCCCAGCGGCCAATGAGCAGTTCTTC
len: 14; v_gene: TRBV7-2; abundance: .; j_gene: TRBJ2-3; d_gene: .; CDR3aa: CASSARGVADTQYF; CDR3nt: TGTGCCAGCAGCGCCAGAGGAGTTGCAGATACGCAGTATTTT
len: 14; v_gene: TRBV28; abundance: .; j_gene: TRBJ2-6; d_gene: .; CDR3aa: CATMGNSGANVLTF; CDR3nt: TGTGCCACGATGGGCAACTCTGGGGCCAACGTCCTGACTTTC
len: 12; v_gene: TRBV5-5; abundance: .; j_gene: TRBJ2-1; d_gene: TRBD2; CDR3aa: CAGGRAHNEQFF; CDR3nt: TGTGCAGGCGGGAGGGCCCACAATGAGCAGTTCTTC
len: 13; v_gene: TRBV30; abundance: .; j_gene: TRBJ1-2; d_gene: TRBD1; CDR3aa: CAWSVGTGYGYTF; CDR3nt: TGTGCCTGGAGTGTAGGGACAGGTTATGGCTACACCTTC
len: 17; v_gene: TRBV5-4; abundance: .; j_gene: TRBJ1-6; d_gene: TRBD1; CDR3aa: CASSEPTDRGKNSPLHF; CDR3nt: TGTGCCAGCAGCGAGCCAACTGACAGGGGGAAAAATTCACCCCTCCACTTT
len: 15; v_gene: TRBV18; abundance: .; j_gene: TRBJ2-2; d_gene: .; CDR3aa: CASPRLGANTGELFF; CDR3nt: TGTGCCAGCCCCCGTCTGGGGGCTAACACCGGGGAGCTGTTTTTT
len: 14; v_gene: TRBV2; abundance: .; j_gene: TRBJ1-1; d_gene: .; CDR3aa: CASTGDQAGTEAFF; CDR3nt: TGTGCCAGCACGGGGGACCAGGCGGGCACTGAAGCTTTCTTT
len: 14; v_gene: TRBV7-2; abundance: .; j_gene: TRBJ1-4; d_gene: .; CDR3aa: CASSLTFGTKKLFF; CDR3nt: TGTGCCAGCAGCTTGACGTTCGGGACAAAAAAACTGTTTTTT
len: 14; v_gene: TRBV28; abundance: .; j_gene: TRBJ2-5; d_gene: .; CDR3aa: CASSNSLFQETQYF; CDR3nt: TGTGCCAGCAGCAACTCCTTATTCCAAGAGACCCAGTACTTC
len: 17; v_gene: TRBV7-3; abundance: .; j_gene: TRBJ2-1; d_gene: TRBD2; CDR3aa: CASSVTGLAGVYNEQFF; CDR3nt: TGTGCCAGCAGCGTTACGGGACTAGCGGGAGTCTACAATGAGCAGTTCTTC
len: 20; v_gene: TRBV21-1; abundance: .; j_gene: TRBJ2-1; d_gene: .; CDR3aa: CASSKKGDCGLGRLNNEQFF; CDR3nt: TGTGCCAGCAGCAAAAAGGGGGATTGCGGGTTGGGCCGACTAAACAATGAGCAGTTCTTC
len: 15; v_gene: TRBV6-4; abundance: .; j_gene: TRBJ2-6; d_gene: .; CDR3aa: CASSEEGGGANVLTF; CDR3nt: TGTGCCAGCAGTGAGGAGGGAGGTGGGGCCAACGTCCTGACTTTC
len: 16; v_gene: TRBV3-1/TRBV3-2; abundance: .; j_gene: TRBJ1-4; d_gene: .; CDR3aa: CASSYRSLATNEKLFF; CDR3nt: TGTGCCAGCAGCTACCGGAGTCTTGCAACTAATGAAAAACTGTTTTTT
len: 15; v_gene: TRBV5-4; abundance: .; j_gene: TRBJ2-3; d_gene: TRBD1; CDR3aa: CASSLDRGRTDTQYF; CDR3nt: TGTGCCAGCAGCTTGGACAGGGGAAGAACAGATACGCAGTATTTT
len: 16; v_gene: TRBV28; abundance: .; j_gene: TRBJ1-2; d_gene: TRBD1; CDR3aa: CASSLMENRGTYGYTF; CDR3nt: TGTGCCAGCAGTTTGATGGAGAACAGGGGGACATATGGCTACACCTTC
len: 15; v_gene: TRBV7-2; abundance: few; j_gene: TRBJ1-5; d_gene: TRBD1; CDR3aa: CASSLGQGGRQPQHF; CDR3nt: TGTGCCAGCAGCTTAGGACAGGGGGGCCGACAGCCCCAGCATTTT
len: 14; v_gene: TRBV27; abundance: .; j_gene: TRBJ1-1; d_gene: .; CDR3aa: CASSFVRGGTEAFF; CDR3nt: TGTGCCAGCAGTTTTGTTCGTGGCGGGACTGAAGCTTTCTTT
len: 14; v_gene: TRBV15; abundance: .; j_gene: TRBJ2-5; d_gene: .; CDR3aa: CATSTRGGRETQYF; CDR3nt: TGTGCCACCAGCACCAGGGGAGGGCGGGAGACCCAGTACTTC
len: 15; v_gene: TRBV6-4; abundance: many; j_gene: TRBJ2-1; d_gene: TRBD2; CDR3aa: CASSPGTSGSDEQFF; CDR3nt: TGTGCCAGCAGCCCCGGGACTAGCGGATCGGATGAGCAGTTCTTC
len: 15; v_gene: TRBV7-2; abundance: .; j_gene: TRBJ2-5; d_gene: TRBD2; CDR3aa: CASSLELAGGETQYF; CDR3nt: TGTGCCAGCAGCTTAGAGCTAGCCGGGGGGGAGACCCAGTACTTC